This T cell receptor (beta chain) was sequenced during a study of response to subunit inactivated influenza vaccine. Germline V CDR1 and CDR2: DFQATT, SNEGSKA (reference sequence). Deletions cut 6 bases from V and 0 bases from J, with 12 bases between. This CDR3 comprises 14 residues. TCRdb analysed the RT-PCR reads with MiXCR anew, one entry per CDR3 protein. Of roughly 670,000 distinct CDR3 sequences in the sample, roughly 15% are singletons; the top ten hold 6.5% to 8%. This chain uses TRBV20-1 with TRBJ1-3, with unresolved D. The sequence was obtained from a man aged 50 or older who received an inactivated influenza vaccine. This sample comprised PBMCs from blood, obtained 14 days before vaccination. CDR3 region: CSARPSVSGNTIYF. For the CDR3, the DNA is TGCAGTGCCAGACCGTCAGTCTCTGGAAACACCATATATTTT.